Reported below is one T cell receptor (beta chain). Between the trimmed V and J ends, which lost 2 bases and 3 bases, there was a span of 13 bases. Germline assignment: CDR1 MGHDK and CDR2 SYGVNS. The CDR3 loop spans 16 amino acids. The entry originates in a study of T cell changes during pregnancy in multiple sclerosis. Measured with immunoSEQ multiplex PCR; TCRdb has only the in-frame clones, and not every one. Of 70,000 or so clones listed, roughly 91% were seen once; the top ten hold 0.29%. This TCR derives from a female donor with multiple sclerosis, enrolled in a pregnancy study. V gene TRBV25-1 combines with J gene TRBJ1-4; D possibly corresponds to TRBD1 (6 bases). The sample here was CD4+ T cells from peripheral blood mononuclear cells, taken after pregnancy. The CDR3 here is CASSEGTLGPNEKLFF. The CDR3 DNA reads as TGTGCCAGCAGTGAAGGGACATTGGGCCCTAATGAAAAACTGTTTTTT. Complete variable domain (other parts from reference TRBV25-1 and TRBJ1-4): EADIYQTPRYLVIGTGKKITLECSQTMGHDKMYWYQQDPGMELHLIHYSYGVNSTEKGDLSSESTVSRIRTEHFPLTLESARPSHTSQYLCASSEGTLGPNEKLFFGSGTQLSVL.